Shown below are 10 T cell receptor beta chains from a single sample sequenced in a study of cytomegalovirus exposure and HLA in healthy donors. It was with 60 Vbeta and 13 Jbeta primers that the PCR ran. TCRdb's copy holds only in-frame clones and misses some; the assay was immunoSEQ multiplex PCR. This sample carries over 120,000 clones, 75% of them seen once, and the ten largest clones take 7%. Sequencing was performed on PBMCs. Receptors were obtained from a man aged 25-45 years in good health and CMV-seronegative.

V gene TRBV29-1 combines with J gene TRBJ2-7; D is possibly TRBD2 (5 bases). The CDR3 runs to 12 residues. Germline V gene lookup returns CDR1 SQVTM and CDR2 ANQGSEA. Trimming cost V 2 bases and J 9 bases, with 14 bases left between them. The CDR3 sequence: CSVERDTGWQYF. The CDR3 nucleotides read TGCAGCGTTGAAAGGGATACGGGGTGGCAGTACTTC.

This CDR3 is CASSVVASGGVETQYF. CDR3 coding DNA: TGTGCCAGCAGCGTAGTTGCTAGCGGGGGGGTGGAGACCCAGTACTTC. V and J are TRBV9 and TRBJ2-5, with 12 bases that match TRBD2. The germline gives CDR1 SGDLS, CDR2 YYNGEE. CDR3 length: 16 amino acids. V dropped 0 bases and J dropped 5; count of bases not matched to a gene: 5.

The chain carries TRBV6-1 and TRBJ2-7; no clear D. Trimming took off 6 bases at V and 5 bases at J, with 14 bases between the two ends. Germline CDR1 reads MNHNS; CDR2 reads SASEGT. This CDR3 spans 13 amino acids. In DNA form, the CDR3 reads TGTGCCAGCAGAGACACCGTGTCCGACGAGCAGTACTTC. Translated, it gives CASRDTVSDEQYF.

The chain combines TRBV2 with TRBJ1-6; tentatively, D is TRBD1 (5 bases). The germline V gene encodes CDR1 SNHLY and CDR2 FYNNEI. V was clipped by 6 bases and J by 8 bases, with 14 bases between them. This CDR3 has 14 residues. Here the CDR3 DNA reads TGTGCCAGCAGCGGCTGGGGCGGGGATTCACCCCTCCACTTT. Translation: CASSGWGGDSPLHF.

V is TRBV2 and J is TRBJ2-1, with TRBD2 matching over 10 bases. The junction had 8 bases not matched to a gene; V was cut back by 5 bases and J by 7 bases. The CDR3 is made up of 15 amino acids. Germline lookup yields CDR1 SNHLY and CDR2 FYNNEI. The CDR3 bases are TGTGCCAGCAGTACAGAGCGGGGGGGAGGTAATGAGCAGTTCTTC. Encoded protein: CASSTERGGGNEQFF.

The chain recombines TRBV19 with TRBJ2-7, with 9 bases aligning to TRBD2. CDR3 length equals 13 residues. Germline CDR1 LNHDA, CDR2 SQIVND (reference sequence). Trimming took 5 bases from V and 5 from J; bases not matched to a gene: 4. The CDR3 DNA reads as TGTGCCAGTAGTTTGGGACTAGCTAACGAGCAGTACTTC. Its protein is CASSLGLANEQYF. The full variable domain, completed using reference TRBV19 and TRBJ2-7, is DGGITQSPKYLFRKEGQNVTLSCEQNLNHDAMYWYRQDPGQGLRLIYYSQIVNDFQKGDIAEGYSVSREKKESFPLTVTSAQKNPTAFYLCASSLGLANEQYFGPGTRLTVT.

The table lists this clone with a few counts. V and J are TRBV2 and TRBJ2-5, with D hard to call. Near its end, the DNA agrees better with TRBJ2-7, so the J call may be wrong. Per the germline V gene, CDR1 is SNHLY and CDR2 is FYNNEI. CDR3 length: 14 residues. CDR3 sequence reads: CASSVTYSSYEQYF. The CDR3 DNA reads TGTGCCAGCAGCGTGACATACTCCTCCTACGAGCAGTACTTC.

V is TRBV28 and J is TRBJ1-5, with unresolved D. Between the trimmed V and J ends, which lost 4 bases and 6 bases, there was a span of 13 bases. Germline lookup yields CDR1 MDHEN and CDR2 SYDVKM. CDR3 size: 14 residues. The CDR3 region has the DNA TGTGCCAGCAGTTCCGGAGGTAGGGTTCAGCCCCAGCATTTT. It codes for CASSSGGRVQPQHF.

CDR3 sequence (DNA): TGTGCCAGCAGCTTGGGACAGGGGACCGGGGAGCTGTTTTTT. Its translation is CASSLGQGTGELFF. The V gene is TRBV5-6, the J gene TRBJ2-2; TRBD1 matches 8 bases. The germline CDR1 and CDR2 sequences are SGHDT and YYEEEE. The CDR3 loop spans 14 amino acids. Trimming removed 0 bases from V and 5 bases from J; junction bases left unmatched: 0.

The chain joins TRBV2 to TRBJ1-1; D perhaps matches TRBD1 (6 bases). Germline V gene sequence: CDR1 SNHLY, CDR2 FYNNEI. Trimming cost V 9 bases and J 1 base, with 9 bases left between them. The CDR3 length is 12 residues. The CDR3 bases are TGTGCCAGAGGACAGCAGAACACTGAAGCTTTCTTT. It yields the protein CARGQQNTEAFF.